In its sample, the clone carrying this T cell receptor (beta chain) was seen many times. Via MiXCR, TCRdb re-called the multiplex PCR reads, giving one row per CDR3 protein. The repertoire includes some 130,000 distinct CDR3 sequences, under 25% of them detected once, and about 2.4% sits in the top ten. CDR3 length: 13 amino acids. Germline CDR1 and CDR2: MNHEY and SVGAGI. Trimming stripped 6 bases from V and 7 bases from J, with 16 bases between. Samples came from axillary lymph nodes draining the breast cancer. These data are taken from a study of breast tumors, draining lymph nodes, adjacent tissues.

The sample was axillary lymph node tissue. This rearrangement joins TRBV6-5 to TRBJ2-7; a possible D gene is TRBD1 (6 bases). This clonotype was obtained from a female donor with breast cancer. Some clones in this sample may be carry-over from other donors' samples. This CDR3 reads CASSEAQGIEQYF. The CDR3 bases are TGTGCCAGCAGCGAGGCGCAGGGGATAGAGCAGTACTTC.